A single sample gave rise to the 6 T cell receptor beta chains below, sequenced in a study of blood T cell repertoires in COVID-19. Generated by immunoSEQ multiplex PCR, the TCRdb table keeps only in-frame clones and is missing some. The sample holds 440,000 or so clones, around 91% seen once. Sequenced input: peripheral blood. Receptors originate from a woman in her forties with COVID-19, enrolled during active disease.

V is TRBV9 and J is TRBJ2-7, with TRBD1 as a possible D gene (5 bases). Germline CDR1 is SGDLS and CDR2 is YYNGEE. The V end lost 4 bases, the J end lost 4 bases, and 24 bases lay between the germline ends. The CDR3 runs 17 residues. Here the CDR3 reads CASSRRGTGDVWYEQYF. DNA for the CDR3: TGTGCCAGCAGCCGCCGTGGAACAGGCGACGTGTGGTACGAGCAGTACTTC. Full variable domain (rest looked up from reference TRBV9 and TRBJ2-7): DSGVTQTPKHLITATGQRVTLRCSPRSGDLSVYWYQQSLDQGLQFLIQYYNGEERAKGNILERFSAQQFPDLHSELNLSSLELGDSALYFCASSRRGTGDVWYEQYFGPGTRLTVT.

The genes are TRBV9 and TRBJ1-2; tentative D call: TRBD1 (6 bases). This CDR3 spans 14 amino acids. CDR1 and CDR2 from the germline V gene are SGDLS and YYNGEE. Deletions cut 0 bases from V and 7 bases from J, with 13 bases between. The DNA of the CDR3 is TGTGCCAGCAGCGTAGGGGCAGGGGACCCTGGCTACACCTTC. Its translation: CASSVGAGDPGYTF. Together with reference TRBV9 and TRBJ1-2, the CDR3 gives the full variable domain: DSGVTQTPKHLITATGQRVTLRCSPRSGDLSVYWYQQSLDQGLQFLIQYYNGEERAKGNILERFSAQQFPDLHSELNLSSLELGDSALYFCASSVGAGDPGYTFGSGTRLTVV.

V and J are TRBV18 and TRBJ1-2; the match to TRBD1 covers 9 bases. The CDR3 sequence is 15 residues long. Germline V CDR1 and CDR2: KGHSH, LQKENI. Trimming at V came to 3 bases and at J to 1 base, leaving 3 bases not matched to a gene. The CDR3 loop is CASSPGTGYNYGYTF. The CDR3 nucleotides are TGTGCCAGCTCACCCGGGACAGGGTATAACTATGGCTACACCTTC.

J is TRBJ1-5 and V is TRBV6-1, with D unclear. CDR1 MNHNS and CDR2 SASEGT come from the germline V gene. The CDR3 extends over 14 amino acids. Trimming removed 0 bases from V and 11 bases from J, with 14 bases in between. The CDR3 region is CASSEAGGKEAQHF. CDR3 nucleotide sequence: TGTGCCAGCAGTGAAGCGGGCGGAAAGGAGGCCCAGCATTTT.

This sequence joins TRBV27 and TRBJ2-3; 12 bases agree with TRBD2. This CDR3 comprises 16 residues. V lost 4 bases, J lost 5 bases, and 7 bases stayed unmatched. The germline gives CDR1 MNHEY, CDR2 SMNVEV (reference sequence). The CDR3 sequence is CASSSRLAGVVDTQYF. The CDR3 nucleotides read TGTGCCAGCAGTTCCCGACTAGCGGGAGTGGTAGATACGCAGTATTTT.

The rearrangement uses TRBV7-9 and TRBJ1-2, with D perhaps TRBD1 (5 bases). The CDR3 spans 13 residues. The V end lost 3 bases, the J end lost 6 bases, and 11 bases lay between the germline ends. Per germline, CDR1 SEHNR and CDR2 FQNEAQ (reference sequence). The CDR3 here is CASSLKQGDGYTF. The CDR3 DNA reads TGTGCCAGCAGCTTGAAACAAGGGGATGGCTACACCTTC.